This T cell receptor (beta chain) was sequenced for a study of T cell responses to AZD1222 COVID-19 vaccine. Study conclusions and caveats: Breadth and depth of Spike-specific TCRs rose after two AZD1222 doses.

TCRdb's copy holds only in-frame clones and misses some; the assay was immunoSEQ multiplex PCR. In the table there are about 140,000 clones, around 93% of which are singletons. The CDR3 spans 16 residues. V was trimmed by 6 bases and J by 0 bases, leaving 14 bases between them. Germline values: CDR1 MDHEN, CDR2 SYDVKM. Comment on this clone: The antigen is undetermined.

The chain links TRBV28 to TRBJ2-2; D perhaps matches TRBD1 (6 bases). Sequenced here: peripheral blood, sampled on day 0 of AZD1222 vaccination. The clonotype was recovered from an adult in good health. The CDR3 DNA reads TGTGCCAGCAGCTACTCAGGGGCTGCGAACACCGGGGAGCTGTTTTTT. Its translation is CASSYSGAANTGELFF.